This T cell receptor beta chain was recovered during a study of human T cells and chemical hapten exposure. This sample's time point: pre-sensitization, week 0. Treatment described: therapeutic diphenylcyclopropenone sensitization with weekly scalp DPC. This clonotype has only one observation. TCRdb reprocessed the RACE reads with MiXCR, giving one entry per CDR3 protein. The sample gives about 64,000 distinct CDR3 sequences, about 11% of which show up once; 3% to 4.5% is in the top ten. The V and J ends lost 5 bases and 4 bases respectively, with 8 bases between them. The length of the CDR3 is 12 residues. CDR1 and CDR2 (germline): SEHNR, FQNEAQ (reference sequence).

Specimen: whole blood, collected in connection with sensitization to the hapten diphenylcyclopropenone (DPC). The chain combines TRBV7-9 with TRBJ1-1; D remains ambiguous. The sequence derives from a woman aged 40 to 55 with alopecia areata. Some clones in this sample may be carry-over from other donors' samples. CDR3 sequence reads: CASSPWGTEAFF. For the CDR3, the DNA is TGTGCCAGCAGCCCCTGGGGCACTGAAGCTTTCTTT.